One sample yielded the 16 T cell receptor beta chains listed below, sequenced in a study of blood T cell repertoires in COVID-19. Here immunoSEQ multiplex PCR was the method, and the copy in TCRdb shows in-frame clones only, minus some. The data show about 44,000 clones, 82% seen once. The specimen sequenced was peripheral blood. The receptor source for this set is a woman aged 70-85 years with acute or convalescent COVID-19.

V usage is TRBV5-4 and J usage is TRBJ2-7; D is unclear. V was trimmed by 3 bases and J by 6 bases, leaving 19 bases between them. This CDR3 comprises 15 residues. CDR1 and CDR2 (germline): SGHNT, YYREEE (reference sequence). The CDR3: CASSYGRSTAVEQYF. CDR3 DNA sequence: TGTGCCAGCAGCTATGGGCGTTCGACCGCCGTCGAGCAGTACTTC.

The chain employs TRBV25-1 and TRBJ2-1, with a weak D call TRBD2 (5 bases). The CDR3 extends over 14 amino acids. Germline CDR1 and CDR2: MGHDK and SYGVNS. V was cut by 7 bases and J by 2 bases, with 12 bases left in between. The CDR3, as DNA: TGTGCCAGCACTAGACCCGGGGCCTACAATGAGCAGTTCTTC. As protein: CASTRPGAYNEQFF.

CDR3 amino acids: CATQRVMNTEAFF. The CDR3 DNA reads TGTGCCACCCAGAGGGTCATGAACACTGAAGCTTTCTTT. J is TRBJ1-1 and V is TRBV28; no reliable D call. This CDR3 has 13 residues. V gave up 10 bases and J gave up 0 bases, with 12 bases separating them. Germline V gives CDR1 MDHEN, CDR2 SYDVKM.

In its sample, this clone was seen once. Within the sample, other DNA sequences also encode this same CDR3. V usage is TRBV12-3 or TRBV12-4 and J usage is TRBJ2-2, with D possibly matching TRBD2 (6 bases). This CDR3 spans 13 amino acids. Deletions cut 2 bases from V and 6 bases from J, with 7 bases between. The CDR3 sequence: CASSLTGAGELFF. The DNA of the CDR3 is TGTGCCAGCAGTTTAACGGGAGCCGGGGAGCTGTTTTTT.

The chain joins TRBV6-4 to TRBJ2-3; 7 nucleotides agree with TRBD1. Germline trimming cut 4 bases from V and 0 bases from J; bases unmatched to any gene: 7. CDR3 size: 16 residues. Germline-derived CDR1 and CDR2 are MRHNA and SNTAGT. CDR3 DNA: TGTGCCAGCAGTGTCAGGGGGTCCCTCAGCACAGATACGCAGTATTTT. Encoded protein: CASSVRGSLSTDTQYF.

CDR3 protein: CASSSGTSGRRFREQYF. CDR3 coding DNA: TGTGCCAGCAGCTCCGGGACTAGCGGGAGGAGGTTTCGCGAGCAGTACTTC. This sequence joins TRBV7-3 and TRBJ2-7; TRBD2 aligns across 15 bases. From germline, CDR1 is SGHTA and CDR2 FQGTGA. The CDR3 extends over 17 amino acids. The V gene end was trimmed by 4 bases and the J gene end by 6 bases; junction bases not matched to a gene: 10. Full variable domain (outside the CDR3, taken from reference TRBV7-3 and TRBJ2-7): GAGVSQTPSNKVTEKGKYVELRCDPISGHTALYWYRQSLGQGPEFLIYFQGTGAADDSGLPNDRFFAVRPEGSVSTLKIQRTERGDSAVYLCASSSGTSGRRFREQYFGPGTRLTVT.

This sequence joins TRBV7-8 and TRBJ1-6; tentative D call: TRBD1 (5 bases). Germline V CDR1 and CDR2: SGHVS, FQNEAQ. Trimming left V 0 bases short and J 2 bases short, with 11 bases between. The CDR3 has 17 amino acids. The chain's CDR3 is CASSLAQGGTYNSPLHF. CDR3 nucleotide sequence: TGTGCCAGCAGCTTAGCGCAGGGAGGGACCTATAATTCACCCCTCCACTTT.

The chain links TRBV6-5 to TRBJ2-3; 14 bases are shared with TRBD2. This CDR3 region has 16 residues. The V gene's germline CDR1 is MNHEY and CDR2 SVGAGI. Unmatched junction bases numbered 6, after V lost 4 bases and J lost 6 bases. CDR3 nucleotides: TGTGCCAGCAGTTTGCGACTAGCGGGAGGGGGGGATACGCAGTATTTT. Its protein is CASSLRLAGGGDTQYF.

This sequence joins TRBV11-3 and TRBJ1-1; a weak D match, TRBD1 (6 bases). The CDR3 runs 14 residues. CDR1 is SGHNT and CDR2 is YENEEA in the germline V gene. Deletions cut 4 bases from V and 3 bases from J, with 12 bases between. The CDR3 protein is CASSSQGLDTEAFF. CDR3 DNA sequence: TGTGCCAGCAGCTCACAGGGTCTTGACACTGAAGCTTTCTTT.

This clone has only a few counts. The chain joins TRBV11-2 to TRBJ1-2; 7 bases match TRBD1. CDR3 length: 14 residues. V dropped 5 bases and J dropped 0; count of bases not matched to a gene: 3. Germline V gives CDR1 SGHAT, CDR2 FQNNGV. For the CDR3, the DNA is TGTGCCAGCAGCCAGACAGGGACTAACTATGGCTACACCTTC. This sequence encodes CASSQTGTNYGYTF.

The gene calls are TRBV9 and TRBJ2-7, with TRBD2 matching 12 bases. Germline CDR1 and CDR2: SGDLS and YYNGEE. V was clipped by 2 bases and J by 6 bases; unmatched bases: 6. The CDR3 covers 15 residues. CDR3 coding DNA: TGTGCCAGCAGCGTGACTAGCGGGAGAGATGGCGAGCAGTACTTC. Protein sequence: CASSVTSGRDGEQYF.

The rearrangement links TRBV7-9 to TRBJ2-1; a weak D match, TRBD1 (6 bases). Germline assignment: CDR1 SEHNR and CDR2 FQNEAQ (reference sequence). V lost 5 bases, J lost 0 bases, and 20 bases lay in between. The length of the CDR3 is 18 residues. CDR3 sequence (DNA): TGTGCCAGCAGCAGTTCTCAGGGGACCAACCCCTCCTACAATGAGCAGTTCTTC. This encodes CASSSSQGTNPSYNEQFF.

The chain uses TRBV5-6 and TRBJ1-2; 8 positions agree with TRBD1. This CDR3 region has 15 residues. Germline lookup yields CDR1 SGHDT and CDR2 YYEEEE. With 0 bases clipped from V and 4 bases from J, the junction kept 5 bases outside the gene matches. The DNA for the CDR3 is TGTGCCAGCAGCTTGGTTAGGGGACAGGTCTATGGCTACACCTTC. Protein product: CASSLVRGQVYGYTF.

The chain carries TRBV18 and TRBJ2-3; a possible D gene is TRBD2 (6 bases). CDR1 is KGHSH and CDR2 is LQKENI in the germline V gene. V was cut by 0 bases and J by 4 bases, with 14 bases left in between. The CDR3 runs to 16 residues. CDR3: CASSPPEGTDADTQYF. The DNA for the CDR3 is TGTGCCAGCTCACCACCGGAGGGCACAGACGCAGATACGCAGTATTTT.

The chain combines TRBV10-2 with TRBJ1-5; perhaps TRBD1 as D (6 bases). Germline-derived CDR1 and CDR2 are WSHSY and SAAADI. Trimming stripped 0 bases from V and 4 bases from J, with 10 bases between. The CDR3 extends over 15 amino acids. As DNA, the CDR3 is TGCGCCAGCAGTGAGTCAGGGGGGGGAAATCAGCCCCAGCATTTT. As protein: CASSESGGGNQPQHF.

This clone was recorded once. V and J are TRBV7-3 and TRBJ2-5, with D possibly matching TRBD1 (6 bases). Trimming removed 5 bases at V and 2 bases at J, with 9 bases between. This CDR3 is built from 13 residues. Per germline, CDR1 SGHTA and CDR2 FQGTGA. The CDR3, as DNA: TGTGCCAGCAGCCAAGGGGGTCAAGAGACCCAGTACTTC. Amino acids: CASSQGGQETQYF.